This T cell receptor (beta chain) came from a study of a mutant IDH1 vaccine in newly diagnosed glioma. Study observations and caveats: Among top peripheral T cell clonotypes, changes seemed unrelated to pseudoprogression.

CDR1 and CDR2 from the germline V gene are KGHSH and LQKENI. The CDR3 extends over 14 amino acids. J was trimmed by 3 bases and V by 11 bases; bases with no gene match: 9. As regards this clone: The antigen remains undetermined.

Time point of the sample: baseline, week 1 (first vaccination visit). The treatment here: pre-vaccination baseline after standard-of-care therapy. The repertoire was sequenced with immunoSEQ multiplex PCR; TCRdb's copy has only in-frame clones and lacks some. In the table there are roughly 34,000 clones, over 60% of which are singletons. The sequenced sample was peripheral blood mononuclear cells (PBMCs), obtained from a glioma patient treated with radiotherapy, temozolomide or both. V gene TRBV18 combines with J gene TRBJ2-3; 9 nucleotides match TRBD1. This receptor was obtained from a man between 50 and 59 years old with glioma. Some clones in this sample may be carry-over from other donors' samples. CDR3 loop: CAGRPGQGTDTQYF. CDR3 DNA sequence: TGTGCCGGTAGACCGGGACAGGGAACAGATACGCAGTATTTT.